This T cell receptor (beta chain) was profiled in a study of T cells after posttransplantation cyclophosphamide (dated by TCRdb to 2016 to 2017). Regarding the study in general: T cell repertoire reconstitution was tracked by TRB sequencing after myeloablative bone marrow transplantation in which posttransplantation cyclophosphamide was used as GVHD prophylaxis. Public TRB sequences were queried against a database of over 3,000 sequences associated with responses to pathogens, tumor antigens, self-antigens and alloantigens. Because TRA and TRB clonality correlated tightly in about 9 samples, the subsequent TCR analyses were limited to TRB only. Antigen receptor sequencing was done on samples from around 32 PTCy-treated patients and from over 15 related bone marrow donors of those patients. Blood from all 35 or so PTCy patients with 1-year posttransplant specimens was subjected to TRB sequencing. In 3 patients, up to about 3 additional blood samples taken between 2 and 5.2 years after transplant also underwent TRB sequencing, as did pretransplant blood from a handful of patients.

TRB sequencing used genomic DNA with the immunoSEQ assay at survey resolution or the hsTCRB kit. The authors' analysis ran thus. Initial read processing used immunoSEQ software, and repertoire analyses used the LymphoSeq R package. Clonality was computed as 1 minus normalized Shannon entropy, and a Gini coefficient was also calculated for each TRB dataset. Phenotypes of unsorted samples were inferred by mapping TRB sequences from sorted subsets of the recipient or donor onto the same recipient's unsorted samples. TCRdb took this table from immuneACCESS and kept in-frame rearrangements with V and J called. Such tables lack part of the clones; where checked against another copy, unresolved V genes explain under half of the gap, and the rest is unexplained. V and J calls and clone size are copied from that table; D and trimming were computed from the DNA. This sample comprises approximately 23,000 clones, about 84% of them detected only once. The ten largest clones add up to 6.3% of the sample.

Germline trimming: 0 bases from V, 6 bases from J; junction bases outside gene matches: 11. CDR1 SGHDT and CDR2 YYEEEE are derived from the germline V gene. The CDR3 measures 16 amino acids from cysteine to phenylalanine. Only the CDR3 DNA is retained, 48 bases long and in frame from the first base. The PTCy-treated patients were enrolled in a prospective multi-institutional clinical trial. Peripheral blood and bone marrow mononuclear cells were isolated by Ficoll-Hypaque density centrifugation and cryopreserved. In regard to this clone: Its target antigen remains unknown. Base qualities are not provided; no much larger clone lies one nucleotide away.

The paper as a whole reports these results and caveats: Across some 45 patients, TRB clonality was highly associated with recipient CMV seropositivity and CMV reactivation, and PTCy diversity was similar to diversity in CNI/methotrexate controls. Donor-recipient similarity was low at 1-2 months but rose over the first year, and later blood repertoires were often dominated by donor CD8+ memory clones. The TRB repertoires of T cells infiltrating skin or the GI tract showed only limited overlap with the TRB repertoires found in blood.

The sequence was collected from an older woman with a blood cancer, CMV-positive, and with a related stem cell donor. The chain employs TRBV5-6 and TRBJ1-2; 7 nucleotides in the junction match TRBD1. The sample comprised PBMCs. The CDR3 loop reads CASSLGHIRGQDGYTF. DNA sequence: TGTGCCAGCAGCTTGGGCCATATTAGGGGGCAGGATGGCTACACCTTC.